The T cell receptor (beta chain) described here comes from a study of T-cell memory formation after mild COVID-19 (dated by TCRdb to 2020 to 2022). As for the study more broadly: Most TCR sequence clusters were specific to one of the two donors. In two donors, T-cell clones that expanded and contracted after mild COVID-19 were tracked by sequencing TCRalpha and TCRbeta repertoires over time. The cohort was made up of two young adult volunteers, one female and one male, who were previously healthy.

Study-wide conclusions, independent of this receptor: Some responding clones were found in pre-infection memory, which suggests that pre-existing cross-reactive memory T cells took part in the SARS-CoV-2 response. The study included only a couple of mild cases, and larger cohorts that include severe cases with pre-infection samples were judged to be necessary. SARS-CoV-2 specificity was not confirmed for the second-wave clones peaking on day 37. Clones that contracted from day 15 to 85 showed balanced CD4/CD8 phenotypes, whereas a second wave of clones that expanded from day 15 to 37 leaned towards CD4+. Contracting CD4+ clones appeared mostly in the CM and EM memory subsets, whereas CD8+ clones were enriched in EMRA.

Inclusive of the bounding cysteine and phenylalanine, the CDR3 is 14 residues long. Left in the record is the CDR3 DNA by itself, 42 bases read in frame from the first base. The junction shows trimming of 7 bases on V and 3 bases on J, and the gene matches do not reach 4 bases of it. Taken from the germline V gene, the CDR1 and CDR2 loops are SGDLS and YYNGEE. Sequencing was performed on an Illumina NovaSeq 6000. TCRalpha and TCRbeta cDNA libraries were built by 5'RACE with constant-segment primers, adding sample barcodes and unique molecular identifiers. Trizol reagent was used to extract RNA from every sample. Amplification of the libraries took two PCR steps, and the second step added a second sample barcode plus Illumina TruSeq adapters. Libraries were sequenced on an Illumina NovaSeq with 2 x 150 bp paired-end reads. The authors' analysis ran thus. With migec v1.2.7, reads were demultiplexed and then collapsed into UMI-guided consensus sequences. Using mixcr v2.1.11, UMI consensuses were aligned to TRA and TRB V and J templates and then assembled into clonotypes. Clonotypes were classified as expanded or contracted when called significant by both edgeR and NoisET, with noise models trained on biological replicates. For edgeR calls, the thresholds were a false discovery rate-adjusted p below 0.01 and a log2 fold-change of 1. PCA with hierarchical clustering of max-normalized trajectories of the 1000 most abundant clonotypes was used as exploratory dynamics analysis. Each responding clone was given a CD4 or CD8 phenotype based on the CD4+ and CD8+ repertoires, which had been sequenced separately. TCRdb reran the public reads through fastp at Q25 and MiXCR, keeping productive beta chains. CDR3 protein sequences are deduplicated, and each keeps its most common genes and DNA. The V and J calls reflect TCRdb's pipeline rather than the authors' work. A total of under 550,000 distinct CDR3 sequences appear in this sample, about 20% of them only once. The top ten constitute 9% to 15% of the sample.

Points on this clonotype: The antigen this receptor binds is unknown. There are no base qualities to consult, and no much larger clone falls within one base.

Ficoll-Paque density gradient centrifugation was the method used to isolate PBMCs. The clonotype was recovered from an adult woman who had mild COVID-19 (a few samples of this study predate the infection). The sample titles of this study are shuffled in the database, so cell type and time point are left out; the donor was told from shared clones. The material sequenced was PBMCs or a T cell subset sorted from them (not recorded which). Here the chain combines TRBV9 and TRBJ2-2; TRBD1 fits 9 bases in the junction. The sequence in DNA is TGTGCCAGCGCGTGGACAGGGGACACCGGGGAGCTGTTTTTT. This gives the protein CASAWTGDTGELFF.